The rows below give T cell receptor beta chains drawn from one sample of a study of T cells after posttransplantation cyclophosphamide. TCRdb's table, derived via immunoSEQ multiplex PCR, lists solely in-frame clones and lacks some. The sample records roughly 21,000 clones, 95% to 99% being singletons. What was sequenced was naive CD8+ T cells sorted from PBMCs. Source of these receptors: a man aged 35-49 years in good health, CMV-negative, and a related stem cell transplant donor. CDR3s include the opening cysteine and the closing phenylalanine or tryptophan. D genes are given only for firm matches. Not all rows give a size; the values are once, few, many and, for expanded clones, a class.

>TRBD2|TRBJ2-7|.|TRBV7-2
TGTGCCAGCAGCTTATACGGAGCGGGAGGCGCCTACGAGCAGTACTTC
CASSLYGAGGAYEQYF
>.|TRBJ2-1|.|TRBV28
TGTGCCAGCAGTTCACAGGGAAATGAGCAGTTCTTC
CASSSQGNEQFF
>TRBD1|TRBJ1-1|.|TRBV7-8
TGTGCCAGCAGCTTTCGACCAGGGGGCACTGAAGCTTTCTTT
CASSFRPGGTEAFF
>.|TRBJ2-3|once|TRBV2
TGTGCCACTCTAACGAATACGCAGTATTTT
CATLTNTQYF
>.|TRBJ1-1|.|TRBV6-5
TGTGCCAGCAGTTACTCGGGGCGCGCTGAGGCTTTCTTT
CASSYSGRAEAFF
>TRBD1|TRBJ2-3|.|TRBV28
TGTGCCAGCAGTTTTGGGACAGCCAACACAGATACGCAGTATTTT
CASSFGTANTDTQYF
>TRBD2|TRBJ2-1|.|TRBV19
TGTGCCAGTAGTATTTCGGCTAGCGGGAGTAATGAGCAGTTCTTC
CASSISASGSNEQFF
>TRBD2|TRBJ2-1|.|TRBV7-8
TGTGCCAGCAGCTTATCACGTGGTGGGAGGGTCTACAATGAGCAGTTCTTC
CASSLSRGGRVYNEQFF
>.|TRBJ2-1|.|TRBV9
TGTGCCAGCAGCGTAGAGGCAGGGGCCGCCTACAATGAGCAGTTCTTC
CASSVEAGAAYNEQFF
>TRBD1|TRBJ1-4|.|TRBV30
TGTGCCTGGAGTCTAGCCCGCCGACAGGGGGCTAGGAAACTGTTTTTT
CAWSLARRQGARKLFF
>TRBD2|TRBJ2-1|.|TRBV28
TGTGCCAGCAGATTTCCGGGACTAGTCGATGAGCAGTTCTTC
CASRFPGLVDEQFF
>TRBD1|TRBJ1-1|.|TRBV4-2
TGTGCCAGCAGCCAAGAAGACAGGGGCGGCACTGAAGCTTTCTTT
CASSQEDRGGTEAFF
>TRBD2|TRBJ2-7|.|TRBV14
TGTGCCAGCAGCCAAGATTTCGGACTAGCGGGAGGGCCTTACGAGCAGTACTTC
CASSQDFGLAGGPYEQYF
>TRBD1|TRBJ2-7|once|TRBV28
TGTGCCAGCAGGCCCGGGACAGGGAGGTACGAGCAGTACTTC
CASRPGTGRYEQYF
>.|TRBJ2-7|.|TRBV27
TGTGCCAGCAGTTTAAGGGGGTCCCGCTACGAGCAGTACTTC
CASSLRGSRYEQYF
>TRBD2|TRBJ2-1|once|TRBV5-8
TGTGCCAGCAGCTGGGGGACTAGCGGGAACCATGAGCAGTTCTTC
CASSWGTSGNHEQFF
>TRBD2|TRBJ2-1|.|TRBV19
TGTGCCAGTAACCCAACTAGCGGCTATGAGCAGTTCTTC
CASNPTSGYEQFF
>TRBD1|TRBJ2-5|few|TRBV4-2
TGTGCCAGCAGCCAGGGGACAGTCCACTACTTC
CASSQGTVHYF
>.|TRBJ1-5|once|TRBV7-9
TGTGCCAGCAGCCAACAGGGCCAGCCCCAGCATTTT
CASSQQGQPQHF
>TRBD1|TRBJ2-7|.|TRBV11-2
TGTGCCAGCAGCACAAGCCGGGACAGGGGATCCTACGAGCAGTACTTC
CASSTSRDRGSYEQYF
>.|TRBJ2-7|.|TRBV27
TGTGCCAGCAGTTTGAAGGTCGGGTTGCGCTCCTACGAGCAGTACTTC
CASSLKVGLRSYEQYF
>.|TRBJ1-1|.|TRBV6-5
TGTGCCAGCAGGGGGGGGGCTGAAGCTTTCTTT
CASRGGAEAFF
>.|TRBJ2-3|.|TRBV6-1
TGTGCCAGCAGTGAGACTTTTGTGTTAGATACGCAGTATTTT
CASSETFVLDTQYF
>TRBD1|TRBJ1-2|.|TRBV7-9
TGTGCCAGCAGTGCCCGGGACAGAGGCTCCCCTTCCTATGGCTACACCTTC
CASSARDRGSPSYGYTF
>TRBD2|TRBJ2-7|once|TRBV5-1
TGCGCCAGCAGTTTCGGACTAGCGGGAGCTATCTACGAGCAGTACTTC
CASSFGLAGAIYEQYF
>TRBD1|TRBJ2-1|.|TRBV18
TGTGCCAGCTCGACCGGGACAGGTCTGGAGCAGTTCTTC
CASSTGTGLEQFF
>.|TRBJ1-1|.|TRBV27
TGTGCCAGCTTCGGGGGTCCTGAAGCTTTCTTT
CASFGGPEAFF
>.|TRBJ1-1|.|TRBV27
TGTGCCAGCAGTTTACGGGTTTCGGGCACTGAAGCTTTCTTT
CASSLRVSGTEAFF
>TRBD1|TRBJ1-2|.|TRBV5-5
TGTGCCAGCAGCTCGCCTGGGACAGAAATGAGCTATGGCTACACCTTC
CASSSPGTEMSYGYTF
>.|TRBJ2-7|.|TRBV5-4
TGTGCCAGCAGCCCACAGGGATCGGGCGAGCAGTACTTC
CASSPQGSGEQYF
>TRBD1|TRBJ2-7|.|TRBV4-1
TGTGCCAGCAGCGGACAGGGCTCCTACGAGCAGTACTTC
CASSGQGSYEQYF
>.|TRBJ2-7|.|TRBV9
TGTGCCAGCAGCGCCCCCCAAGCCGAGCAGTACTTC
CASSAPQAEQYF
>.|TRBJ2-2|.|TRBV4-2
TGTGCCAGCAGCCAAGTTTCGTTAGTCGGGGAGCTGTTTTTT
CASSQVSLVGELFF
>TRBD1|TRBJ2-7|.|TRBV2
TGTGCCAGTAACGACAGGGCCTACGAGCAGTACTTC
CASNDRAYEQYF
>.|TRBJ2-3|.|TRBV7-9
TGTGCCAGCAGCTTATGGACTACCACAGATACGCAGTATTTT
CASSLWTTTDTQYF
>.|TRBJ1-1|once|TRBV19
TGTGCCAGTAGTATACAGAACACTGAAGCTTTCTTT
CASSIQNTEAFF
>TRBD1|TRBJ2-1|.|TRBV27
TGTGCCAGCAGTACTCGACAGGGTGCGAATGAGCAGTTCTTC
CASSTRQGANEQFF
>TRBD2|TRBJ2-2|.|TRBV27
TGTGCCAGCTCAATTAGCGGGCCGGTGAACACCGGGGAGCTGTTTTTT
CASSISGPVNTGELFF
>TRBD2|TRBJ2-7|once|TRBV4-1
TGCGCCAGCAGCCGACTAGCGGGAGGGCCGTACGAGCAGTACTTC
CASSRLAGGPYEQYF
>TRBD2|TRBJ2-1|.|TRBV11-3
TGTGCCAGCAGCTCGGGACTAGCGGAGTACAATGAGCAGTTCTTC
CASSSGLAEYNEQFF
>.|TRBJ2-2|.|TRBV27
TGTGCCAGCAGTTTATCGAAGGGACTCCCCGGGGAGCTGTTTTTT
CASSLSKGLPGELFF
>.|TRBJ2-1|.|TRBV27
TGTGCCAGCAGTCCCCAGGGGTATGAGCAGTTCTTC
CASSPQGYEQFF
>.|TRBJ2-1|.|TRBV5-4
TGTGCCAGCAGCCAGCTGGGGCCTCGTGAGCAGTTCTTC
CASSQLGPREQFF
>TRBD2|TRBJ2-5|.|TRBV30
TGTGCCTGGAGTGCTAGCGGGAGTGGGGAGACCCAGTACTTC
CAWSASGSGETQYF
>TRBD1|TRBJ1-2|.|TRBV5-4
TGTGCCAGCAGCTTTCCTCCGACAGGGGCCAATGGCTACACCTTC
CASSFPPTGANGYTF
>.|TRBJ2-3|.|TRBV18
TGTGCCAGCTCACCACCCGAAGGGGCAACAGATACGCAGTATTTT
CASSPPEGATDTQYF
>TRBD2|TRBJ2-1|.|TRBV5-1
TGCGCCAGCAGCCCCACGGGACTACTATACAATGAGCAGTTCTTC
CASSPTGLLYNEQFF
>TRBD1|TRBJ1-2|.|TRBV19
TGTGCCAGTAGTTTGACAGGGATGGTAGGAGATGGCTACACCTTC
CASSLTGMVGDGYTF
>.|TRBJ1-5|.|TRBV5-6
TGTGCCAGCAGCTTGTGGGGGGGGTCCGATCTAGGCAATCAGCCCCAGCATTTT
CASSLWGGSDLGNQPQHF
>.|TRBJ2-1|.|TRBV10-3
TGTGCCATCAGTGAGTCGAGGGAGATGTATGGTGATGAGCAGTTCTTC
CAISESREMYGDEQFF
>TRBD1|TRBJ2-7|.|TRBV7-2
TGTGCCAGCAGCCAGGGACAGGGGGACCCTGAGCAGTACTTC
CASSQGQGDPEQYF
>TRBD2|TRBJ2-7|.|TRBV6-4
TGTGCCAGCAGTGAGGGTAGCGGGCTCTACTACGAGCAGTACTTC
CASSEGSGLYYEQYF
>.|TRBJ1-1|.|TRBV7-8
TGTGCCAGCAGCCCAGGGACTTCGAACACTGAAGCTTTCTTT
CASSPGTSNTEAFF
>.|TRBJ1-2|.|TRBV28
TGTGCCAGCAGTAACCTTAAGGGGTACGGCTACACCTTC
CASSNLKGYGYTF
>TRBD1|TRBJ2-7|.|TRBV6-1
TGTGCCAGCAGTGATGGGACAGGGGACTACGAGCAGTACTTC
CASSDGTGDYEQYF
>.|TRBJ2-1|.|TRBV28
TGTGCCAGCAGTTTAGGAGGGTCCTACAATGAGCAGTTCTTC
CASSLGGSYNEQFF
>TRBD2|TRBJ2-2|.|TRBV7-9
TGTGCCAGCAGCCCCTTAGCGGGAGGAGACACCGGGGAGCTGTTTTTT
CASSPLAGGDTGELFF